This passage covers 16 T cell receptor beta chains from one sample sequenced in a study of T cells in Graves' hyperthyroidism and ophthalmopathy. Amplification yielded TCR beta CDR3 regions, with RNA transcripts as the source. Researchers ran a first-round RT-PCR on the TCR CDR3 using the HTBI primer set. Via MiXCR, TCRdb re-called the multiplex PCR reads, giving one row per CDR3 protein. The table includes more than 35,000 distinct CDR3 sequences, around 45% detected once. The sample consisted of peripheral blood or thyroid tissue (not recorded which). The receptors were gathered from a woman aged 45-60 years with Graves' hyperthyroidism.

The chain combines TRBV5-4 with TRBJ2-7, with 7 bases fitting TRBD1. The germline CDR1 and CDR2 sequences are SGHNT and YYREEE (reference sequence). V shed 5 bases, J shed 3 bases, and the junction held 8 bases outside the gene matches. This CDR3 comprises 14 residues. The CDR3 DNA follows: TGTGCCAGCAGTCCCGACAGGGTGGTCTACGAGCAGTACTTC. Amino acids: CASSPDRVVYEQYF.

Points on this clonotype: A much larger clone differs from this one at a single base, so this may be a read error. The J gene is TRBJ2-3, the V gene TRBV10-2; TRBD2 matches at 7 bases. The V gene's germline CDR1 is WSHSY and CDR2 SAAADI. The CDR3 totals 14 residues. Here the CDR3 reads CASKRDYRGDTQCF. For the CDR3, the DNA is TGCGCCAGCAAAAGGGACTACCGGGGAGATACGCAGTGTTTT.

The chain combines TRBV12-3 or TRBV12-4 with TRBJ2-3; the D gene could be TRBD1 or TRBD2 (6 bases each). The V end lost 7 bases, the J end lost 2 bases, and 13 bases lay between the germline ends. The CDR3 is 14 residues long. CDR3 nucleotides: TGTGCCAGCAAGGGGGGCCTTAACACAGATACGCAGTATTTT. Its protein is CASKGGLNTDTQYF.

The genes are TRBV20-1 and TRBJ1-1; D perhaps matches TRBD1 (5 bases). Germline CDR1 DFQATT, CDR2 SNEGSKA (reference sequence). This CDR3 is 13 amino acids long. CDR3 region: CTTPRAPDTEAFF. The CDR3, as DNA: TGCACTACTCCCAGGGCTCCGGACACTGAAGCTTTCTTT.

The V and J genes are TRBV7-9 and TRBJ1-2; D perhaps matches TRBD1 (5 bases). Germline V gene sequence: CDR1 SEHNR, CDR2 FQNEAQ (reference sequence). CDR3 size: 13 residues. V lost 4 bases and J 3 bases, leaving 9 bases between the germline ends. DNA of the CDR3: TGTGCCAGCAGCTCGGGGGACCACTATGGCTACACCTTC. Translation gives CASSSGDHYGYTF.

This clonotype was seen ten or more times. The rearrangement uses TRBV19 and TRBJ1-5; D remains unclear. Per germline, CDR1 LNHDA and CDR2 SQIVND (reference sequence). CDR3 length: 15 residues. Trimming took 6 bases from V and 3 from J, leaving 15 bases between them. For the CDR3, the DNA is TGTGCCAGTAGACCCCTGGCAGGTCTCAATCAGCCCCAGCATTTT. It encodes CASRPLAGLNQPQHF.

This clonotype appeared many times. The rearrangement links TRBV28 to TRBJ1-2; D is unresolved. V dropped 3 bases and J dropped 4 bases, with 9 bases sitting between them. This CDR3 region has 13 residues. Germline V gene data show CDR1 as MDHEN and CDR2 as SYDVKM. The DNA for the CDR3 is TGTGCCAGCAGTTTCGGCAGATCCTATGGCTACACCTTC. It specifies CASSFGRSYGYTF.

DNA for the CDR3: TGTGCCAGCACCGCGGGTGGGGCCAACGTCCTGACTTTC. Its translation is CASTAGGANVLTF. V gene TRBV11-2 combines with J gene TRBJ2-6, with a possible D match to TRBD2 (5 bases). Germline values: CDR1 SGHAT, CDR2 FQNNGV. This CDR3 comprises 13 residues. V lost 7 bases and J lost 3, with 7 bases in between. Filled out from reference TRBV11-2 and TRBJ2-6, the complete variable domain reads EAGVAQSPRYKIIEKRQSVAFWCNPISGHATLYWYQQILGQGPKLLIQFQNNGVVDDSQLPKDRFSAERLKGVDSTLKIQPAKLEDSAVYLCASTAGGANVLTFGAGSRLTVL.

Turning to this clonotype: One end of the junction does not line up with germline, which may come from a read error. The chain has TRBV7-2 and TRBJ1-3; D not certain. In germline, CDR1 is SGHTA, CDR2 FQGNSA. The CDR3 loop spans 15 amino acids. CDR3 sequence (DNA): TGTGCCAGCAGCTCGGTCGCGAGCTCTGGAAACACCATATACTTT. The encoded protein is CASSSVASSGNTIYF.

This clonotype appeared many times. The J gene is TRBJ1-5, the V gene TRBV24-1, with TRBD1 matching over 7 bases. CDR1 is KGHDR, CDR2 SFDVKD, per germline. The CDR3 runs 17 residues. Unmatched junction bases numbered 12, after V lost 4 bases and J lost 4 bases. The CDR3 DNA is TGTGCCACCAGTGAAGGATACAGGGGAGAATCAAATCAGCCCCAGCATTTT. Its translation is CATSEGYRGESNQPQHF.

The table lists this clonotype with a count of one. This chain links TRBV9 with TRBJ1-5; D remains ambiguous. CDR3 length: 13 amino acids. Looked up from germline, CDR1 is SGDLS and CDR2 is YYNGEE. Between the trimmed V and J ends, which lost 0 bases and 6 bases, there was a span of 7 bases. CDR3 sequence reads: CASSVGSGQPQHF. The CDR3 DNA follows: TGTGCCAGCAGCGTAGGCTCGGGTCAGCCCCAGCATTTT.

This clonotype was observed many times. This rearrangement joins TRBV19 to TRBJ1-5, with unresolved D. The CDR3 contains 15 residues. Germline CDR1 LNHDA, CDR2 SQIVND (reference sequence). V lost 0 bases and J 9 bases, leaving 15 bases between the germline ends. Written as DNA, the CDR3 is TGTGCCAGTAGTATAGAGGACGTGGGGATTCGGCCCCAGCATTTT. This encodes CASSIEDVGIRPQHF.

This clonotype was observed many times. V and J are TRBV6-5 and TRBJ2-5, with D possibly being TRBD1 (6 bases). This CDR3 has 16 amino acids. CDR1 is MNHEY and CDR2 is SVGAGI in the germline V gene. Trimming removed 5 bases at V and 2 bases at J, with 18 bases between. The CDR3: CASSVDMAQGQETQYF. In DNA form, the CDR3 reads TGTGCCAGCAGTGTAGATATGGCCCAGGGGCAAGAGACCCAGTACTTC.

At least ten counts were recorded for this clonotype. This chain joins TRBV20-1 and TRBJ1-1, with D perhaps matching TRBD1 (5 bases). In germline, CDR1 is DFQATT, CDR2 SNEGSKA (reference sequence). V lost 6 bases to trimming and J lost 5 bases, with 13 bases between them. The CDR3 is 12 residues long. CDR3 sequence: CSAGGGRTEAFF. Here the CDR3 DNA reads TGCAGTGCCGGGGGGGGTCGGACTGAAGCTTTCTTT.

This rearrangement joins TRBV10-3 to TRBJ1-2, with D unclear. Trimming shortened V by 0 bases and J by 5 bases, and 7 bases separated the two germline ends. CDR1 and CDR2 (germline): ENHRY, SYGVKD. This CDR3 comprises 13 residues. The CDR3 here is CAISESSAYGYTF. The CDR3 nucleotides read TGTGCCATCAGTGAGTCGTCAGCATATGGCTACACCTTC.

This sequence joins TRBV7-9 and TRBJ2-7; 12 bases agree with TRBD2. The CDR3 sequence is 14 residues long. Germline assignment: CDR1 SEHNR and CDR2 FQNEAQ (reference sequence). The V gene end was trimmed by 4 bases and the J gene end by 6 bases; junction bases not matched to a gene: 4. The CDR3 is CASSSRLAGVEQYF. The CDR3 region has the DNA TGTGCCAGCAGCTCGCGACTAGCGGGAGTCGAGCAGTACTTC.